A selection of T cell receptor beta chains follows, all from one sample in a study of blood T cell repertoires in COVID-19. TCRdb's copy holds only in-frame clones and misses some; the assay was immunoSEQ multiplex PCR. This sample has roughly 570,000 clones, with 85% to 90% found just once. Specimen: peripheral blood. These receptors all stem from a woman between 50 and 59 years old with COVID-19, enrolled during active disease. CDR3s include the opening cysteine and the closing phenylalanine or tryptophan. Fields, in order: D gene, clone size, V gene, J gene, CDR3 protein, CDR3 DNA. The D gene is left open where the match is weak. Not every row has a clone size; where given, it reads once, few, many or a size class.

TRBD2	NA	TRBV6-4	TRBJ2-2	CASSTGGLPPGELFF	TGTGCCAGCAGTACGGGAGGACTCCCACCCGGGGAGCTGTTTTTT
NA	NA	TRBV12-2	TRBJ1-2	CASRLEVSGVGGYTF	TGTGCAAGTCGCTTAGAAGTGTCCGGGGTTGGAGGCTACACCTTC
NA	NA	TRBV5-1	TRBJ1-2	CASSASGGTAYGYTF	TGCGCCAGCAGCGCCAGCGGGGGGACCGCCTATGGCTACACCTTC
NA	NA	TRBV27	TRBJ1-2	CASSSLTGTADYGYTF	TGTGCCAGCAGTTCGCTAACAGGTACCGCTGACTATGGCTACACCTTC
NA	NA	TRBV9	TRBJ1-1	CASSVAGGGDTEAFF	TGTGCCAGCAGCGTAGCCGGGGGAGGGGACACTGAAGCTTTCTTT
TRBD1	once	TRBV11-2	TRBJ2-3	CASSQRQGRSTDTQYF	TGTGCCAGCAGCCAGCGACAGGGGCGTAGCACAGATACGCAGTATTTT
NA	NA	TRBV7-6	TRBJ1-6	CASSLGAANSPLHF	TGTGCCAGCAGCTTAGGGGCCGCGAATTCACCCCTCCACTTT
TRBD1	NA	TRBV5-6	TRBJ1-1	CASSSDRVADTEAFF	TGTGCCAGCAGCTCGGACAGGGTGGCGGACACTGAAGCTTTCTTT
NA	NA	TRBV12-5	TRBJ1-2	CASGLYQGLSNYGYTF	TGTGCTAGTGGTTTGTATCAGGGACTCTCTAACTATGGCTACACCTTC
TRBD1	NA	TRBV29-1	TRBJ1-1	CSVIVLGQGYTEAFF	TGCAGCGTTATTGTCCTAGGACAGGGGTACACTGAAGCTTTCTTT
NA	NA	TRBV6-5	TRBJ1-3	CASTSSVSSGNTIYF	TGTGCCAGCACCTCCTCTGTGAGCTCTGGAAACACCATATATTTT
TRBD2	NA	TRBV6-2/TRBV6-3	TRBJ2-2	CASSWTSGGNTGELFF	TGTGCCAGCAGTTGGACTAGCGGGGGGAACACCGGGGAGCTGTTTTTT
TRBD1	once	TRBV12-3/TRBV12-4	TRBJ1-1	CASTLGQGEAFF	TGTGCCAGCACCCTGGGACAGGGGGAAGCTTTCTTT
TRBD1	NA	TRBV5-8	TRBJ2-3	CASSRGQGASDTQYF	TGTGCCAGCAGCAGGGGACAGGGGGCTTCGGATACGCAGTATTTT
NA	NA	TRBV18	TRBJ2-5	CASSPVGSSGTQYF	TGTGCCAGCTCACCAGTGGGGAGTTCGGGGACCCAGTACTTC
TRBD1	NA	TRBV6-1	TRBJ2-1	CASSEGQGSLSEQFF	TGTGCCAGCAGTGAGGGACAGGGGAGCCTAAGTGAGCAGTTCTTC
NA	NA	TRBV30	TRBJ1-1	CAWSLGGMNTEAFF	TGTGCCTGGAGTTTGGGGGGTATGAACACTGAAGCTTTCTTT
NA	NA	TRBV12-3/TRBV12-4	TRBJ1-1	CASSLARQAGGFF	TGTGCCAGCAGTTTAGCGAGGCAGGCCGGAGGTTTCTTT